These T cell receptor beta chains were read from a single sample in a study of breast tumors, draining lymph nodes, adjacent tissues. TCRdb reprocessed the multiplex PCR reads via MiXCR and lists one record per CDR3 protein. This repertoire shows about 35,000 distinct CDR3 sequences, 35% to 40% found once; its top ten account for roughly 10%. The sample was breast tumor tissue. These receptors were obtained from a female donor with breast cancer. Some clones in this sample may be carry-over from other donors' samples. CDR3s include the opening cysteine and the closing phenylalanine or tryptophan. Fields, in order: clone size, V gene, D gene, J gene, CDR3 DNA, CDR3 protein. The D gene is left open where the match is weak. Clone size is shown for a subset of rows, as once, few, many or a class of expanded clone.

many	TRBV24-1	TRBD2	TRBJ2-1	TGTGCCACCAGTGACCCCGGGACTAGCGGGAGGACTACCCTTTTCAATGAGCAGTTCTTC	CATSDPGTSGRTTLFNEQFF
NA	TRBV3-1	TRBD2	TRBJ2-5	TGTGCCAGCAGCCAAGCCAGTGGGAGGGGCCAAGAGACCCAGTACTTC	CASSQASGRGQETQYF
NA	TRBV2	TRBD1	TRBJ2-1	TGTGCCAGCAACTCGGACGGCAGGGGGAATGAGCAGTTCTTC	CASNSDGRGNEQFF
many	TRBV19	TRBD1	TRBJ1-5	TGTGCCAGTAGTTTCACAGGGGGCAGTCAGCCCCAGCATTTT	CASSFTGGSQPQHF
many	TRBV5-6	NA	TRBJ2-7	TGTGCCAGCAGCTGGGGGGCACAAGAGTACGAGCAGTACTTC	CASSWGAQEYEQYF
NA	TRBV19	NA	TRBJ2-7	TGTGCCAGTAGTCGACCCCCTTCCTACGAGCAGTACTTC	CASSRPPSYEQYF
many	TRBV7-2	TRBD2	TRBJ2-1	TGTGCCAGCAGCCCCGCTGGACTAGCGGGCCACTACAATGAGCAGTTCTTC	CASSPAGLAGHYNEQFF
many	TRBV28	NA	TRBJ2-3	TGTGCCACCTCCCGCGGGGAAACGAGCACAGATACGCAGTATTTT	CATSRGETSTDTQYF
once	TRBV7-9	NA	TRBJ1-2	TGTGCCAGCAGCTTGAACGGGCGCTATGGCTACACCTTC	CASSLNGRYGYTF
NA	TRBV6-4	TRBD2	TRBJ2-7	TGTGCCAGCGGTGACTCGACTAGCGGGAGTTACGAGCAGTACTTC	CASGDSTSGSYEQYF
many	TRBV7-2	TRBD1	TRBJ2-3	TGTGCCAGCAGCGTACAGGGGAGCGCAGATACGCAGTATTTT	CASSVQGSADTQYF
few	TRBV20-1	TRBD2	TRBJ2-1	TGCAGTGCTAGAGGGACTAGCTCCTACAATGAGCAGTTCTTC	CSARGTSSYNEQFF
many	TRBV20-1	TRBD2	TRBJ2-7	TGCAGTGCTGCATTGACTAGCGGGATTTACGAGCAGTACTTC	CSAALTSGIYEQYF
medium-sized	TRBV20-1	TRBD1	TRBJ2-7	TGCAGTGCACTCACAGGGGCGCACGAGCAGTACTTC	CSALTGAHEQYF
NA	TRBV20-1	NA	TRBJ2-7	TGCAGTGCTAGAGGAGCGGGCAGTGGGAACGAGCAGTACTTC	CSARGAGSGNEQYF
many	TRBV7-9	TRBD2	TRBJ2-3	TGTGCCAGCAGCCCCCTCCTAGCGGGAGGCGCGCAGTATTTT	CASSPLLAGGAQYF
many	TRBV5-4	NA	TRBJ2-3	TGTGCCAGCAGCCCCCCGGGCATTTTTGGAGATACGCAGTATTTT	CASSPPGIFGDTQYF
medium-sized	TRBV5-6	NA	TRBJ2-7	TGTGCCAGCAGCTTGGGAGGGGATACCTACGAGCAGTACTTC	CASSLGGDTYEQYF
few	TRBV9	TRBD1	TRBJ2-1	TGTGCCAGCAGCGTCGACAGGGGAAATGAGCAGTTCTTC	CASSVDRGNEQFF
many	TRBV6-6	NA	TRBJ2-2	TGTGCCAGCAGAGGACAGACGAACACCGGGGAGCTGTTTTTT	CASRGQTNTGELFF
NA	TRBV4-1	NA	TRBJ2-2	TGCGCCAGCAGCCTAGATGGGACGTCACTCACCGGGGAGCTGTTTTTT	CASSLDGTSLTGELFF
large	TRBV5-6	TRBD2	TRBJ2-5	TGTGCCAGCAGCTCCGGGGGGGGAGGGGGAGAGACCCAGTACTTC	CASSSGGGGGETQYF
many	TRBV20-1	TRBD1	TRBJ1-5	TGCAGTGCTGTGACAGGGATCGATCAGCCCCAGCATTTT	CSAVTGIDQPQHF
many	TRBV12-3/TRBV12-4	TRBD2	TRBJ2-2	TGTGCCAGCAGTTCGCGACTAGCGGAGAACACCGGGGAGCTGTTTTTT	CASSSRLAENTGELFF
many	TRBV6-6	NA	TRBJ2-5	TGTGCCAGCAGTCACCCCGTCGGGGGAGAGACCCAGTACTTC	CASSHPVGGETQYF
NA	TRBV6-4	NA	TRBJ1-2	TGTGCCAGCAGTGACTCAGTACTCGGATATGGCTACACCTTC	CASSDSVLGYGYTF
many	TRBV14	NA	TRBJ2-5	TGTGCCAGCAGCCAAGTTTACGGGGGCCAGACCCAGTACTTC	CASSQVYGGQTQYF
once	TRBV7-9	NA	TRBJ2-7	TGTGCCAGCAGCTTATCTGTACACGAGCAGTACTTC	CASSLSVHEQYF
NA	TRBV4-2	NA	TRBJ2-3	TGTGCCAGCAGCCTCACTCGGATAAGCACAGATACGCAGTATTTT	CASSLTRISTDTQYF
medium-sized	TRBV7-8	NA	TRBJ2-7	TGTGCCAGCAGCTTACAGCGGCAATCCTACGAGCAGTACTTC	CASSLQRQSYEQYF
NA	TRBV2	TRBD1	TRBJ1-2	TGTGCCAGCATCGGGACCCGACAGGGAGGCTACACCTTC	CASIGTRQGGYTF
NA	TRBV20-1	TRBD2	TRBJ2-3	TGCAGTGCCAAACTGACTAGCGGAAACACAGATACGCAGTATTTT	CSAKLTSGNTDTQYF
NA	TRBV20-1	TRBD2	TRBJ2-3	TGCAGTGCTAGAGACCCCGGGGGGGGAGGAGATACGCAGTATTTT	CSARDPGGGGDTQYF
NA	TRBV30	TRBD2	TRBJ2-1	TGTGCCTGGCAACTAGCGAATGAGCAGTTCTTC	CAWQLANEQFF
many	TRBV7-2	TRBD2	TRBJ2-7	TGTGCCAGCAGCTTCTCCTGGGGGGAGGGAGGGAACGAGCAGTACTTC	CASSFSWGEGGNEQYF
many	TRBV9	NA	TRBJ2-3	TGTGCCAGCAGCGTAATTGGCTTCACAGATACGCAGTATTTT	CASSVIGFTDTQYF
many	TRBV3-1	NA	TRBJ1-2	TGTGCCAGCAGCCAGGTGGGGGACTACTATGGCTACACCTTC	CASSQVGDYYGYTF
many	TRBV7-8	NA	TRBJ2-7	TGTGCCAGCAGCTTCTCCAGGGGACTTACCTACGAGCAGTACTTC	CASSFSRGLTYEQYF
many	TRBV20-1	NA	TRBJ1-3	TGCAGTGCTAGATGGGGGGGCGGAAACACCATATATTTT	CSARWGGGNTIYF
many	TRBV15	NA	TRBJ2-3	TGTGCCACCAGCAAAAGGGACACGGGAGATACGCAGTATTTT	CATSKRDTGDTQYF
medium-sized	TRBV4-3	NA	TRBJ2-1	TGCGCCAGCAGCCAAGTCTGGGGGCCCAATGAGCAGTTCTTC	CASSQVWGPNEQFF
many	TRBV5-6	NA	TRBJ2-3	TGTGCCAGCAGCTTGACTAGCGATACGCAGTATTTT	CASSLTSDTQYF
many	TRBV6-1	NA	TRBJ2-5	TGTGCCAGCAGTGAAGCCCAAGCCCAGGAATTC	CASSEAQAQEF
NA	TRBV7-8	NA	TRBJ2-5	TGTGCCAGCAGCTTAGGGCTAGCGTTGGAGACCCAGTACTTC	CASSLGLALETQYF
many	TRBV7-8	NA	TRBJ2-1	TGTGCCAGCAGCTTAATCCGTGGGCAGGGCCGGGTATCAGGGTCCATCAATGAGCAGTTCTTC	CASSLIRGQGRVSGSINEQFF
many	TRBV20-1	TRBD2	TRBJ2-7	TGCAGTGCCCTCGGGAGGGCCGCCGACGAGCAGTACTTC	CSALGRAADEQYF
NA	TRBV7-6	NA	TRBJ2-5	TGTGCCAGCAGGCTAGGTAGTCAAGAGACCCAGTACTTC	CASRLGSQETQYF
NA	TRBV6-6	TRBD2	TRBJ2-2	TGTGCCAGCAGTCTAGCGGGAGGAAACACCGGGGAGCTGTTTTTT	CASSLAGGNTGELFF
few	TRBV28	NA	TRBJ1-5	TGTGCCAGCGGAGGGGCAGGGGTGGGTAGCAATCAGCCCCAGCATTTT	CASGGAGVGSNQPQHF
many	TRBV2	TRBD1	TRBJ1-2	TGTGCCAGCAGTGAAGGGCAGGGGGGGCTTAACTATGGCTACACCTTC	CASSEGQGGLNYGYTF
many	TRBV2	TRBD1	TRBJ1-2	TGTGCCAGCAGTGTCGGGACAGGGGGCTTTGGCTACACCTTC	CASSVGTGGFGYTF
NA	TRBV5-1	TRBD2	TRBJ2-3	TGCGCCAGCAGCTTAGCTAGCGGGAGCACAGATACGCAGTATTTT	CASSLASGSTDTQYF
many	TRBV18	NA	TRBJ1-2	TGTGCCAGCTCATCCCTCCCTTGGACAGACTATGGCTACACCTTC	CASSSLPWTDYGYTF
NA	TRBV6-6	NA	TRBJ2-3	TGTGCCAGCAGTTACAGAGGGGGAGATACGCAGTATTTT	CASSYRGGDTQYF
many	TRBV19	NA	TRBJ1-3	TGTGCCAGTAGTTCTAGGGGTTACGGAAACACCATATATTTT	CASSSRGYGNTIYF